Listed below are T cell receptor beta chains from one sample, sequenced in a study of cytotoxic CD8 clonotypes in ibrutinib-treated CLL. Produced via immunoSEQ multiplex PCR; TCRdb's table is partial and in-frame only. The repertoire consists of approximately 140,000 clones, with 85% to 95% occurring once and the leading ten covering 10% to 11%. Sequenced here: PBMCs, sampled after 12 months of ibrutinib treatment. The receptors here all came from a human donor with chronic lymphocytic leukemia. Each CDR3 is given with its conserved first and last residue. A D gene is named only where the DNA matches it firmly. A clone size is listed for some rows: how often the clone was seen (once, few, many), or a class if it is expanded.

>once|16|TRBV7-9|NA|TRBJ1-5
TGTGCCAGCACCGAAGGGGGGTCTCTTGGCAATCAGCCCCAGCATTTT
CASTEGGSLGNQPQHF
>NA|14|TRBV6-6|NA|TRBJ1-1
TGTGCCAGCAGTTACCCGGGGGAGAACACTGAAGCTTTCTTT
CASSYPGENTEAFF
>NA|15|TRBV30|NA|TRBJ2-7
TGTGCCTGCCAACCCGGGGCAGGGGCTCCCAACGAGCAGTACTTC
CACQPGAGAPNEQYF
>NA|15|TRBV6-5|TRBD1|TRBJ2-2
TGTGCCAGCAGTTGGGACAGGGGGGACACCGGGGAGCTGTTTTTT
CASSWDRGDTGELFF
>NA|12|TRBV6-5|NA|TRBJ1-4
TGTGCCAGCAGGAGGGGCGACGAAAAACTGTTTTTT
CASRRGDEKLFF
>NA|15|TRBV6-6|NA|TRBJ2-1
TGTGCCAGCAGTTACTCTGGACAGGGAGGGAATGAGCAGTTCTTC
CASSYSGQGGNEQFF
>NA|14|TRBV7-6|NA|TRBJ2-5
TGTGCCAGCAGCTTAGGAGGGGGGCAAGAGACCCAGTACTTC
CASSLGGGQETQYF
>NA|13|TRBV28|TRBD2|TRBJ2-7
TGTGCCTGGGGGCGGGAGGACCCTTACGAGCAGTACTTC
CAWGREDPYEQYF
>NA|13|TRBV7-7|NA|TRBJ2-5
TGTGCTAGCAGCTTAAATAGCAGAGAGACCCAGTACTTC
CASSLNSRETQYF
>NA|17|TRBV12-5|NA|TRBJ2-1
TGTGCTAGTGGTCCTCCACGGGGGACCCTTATATACAATGAGCAGTTCTTC
CASGPPRGTLIYNEQFF
>NA|14|TRBV27|NA|TRBJ2-1
TGTGCCAGCAGCACCTTGGACCGTTACAATGAGCAGTTCTTC
CASSTLDRYNEQFF
>NA|14|TRBV7-9|NA|TRBJ2-7
TGTGCCAGCAGCTCTTCCTCAGGGTTCAACGAGCAGTACTTC
CASSSSSGFNEQYF
>NA|14|TRBV6-9|NA|TRBJ2-7
TGTGCCAGGGTTGTTGGCAGGGGCTCCTACGAGCAGTACTTC
CARVVGRGSYEQYF
>NA|12|TRBV11-2|TRBD2|TRBJ2-1
TGTGCCAGCAGCTTTACTAGCGGAGAGCAGTTCTTC
CASSFTSGEQFF
>NA|15|TRBV11-2|NA|TRBJ2-1
TGTGCCAGCAGCTTCTCTGGCGGGAAGTACAATGAGCAGTTCTTC
CASSFSGGKYNEQFF
>NA|17|TRBV4-2|NA|TRBJ2-2
TGTGCCAGCAGCCAAGGGGGCACTAGGTCCCCCACCGGGGAGCTGTTTTTT
CASSQGGTRSPTGELFF
>NA|22|TRBV19|TRBD2|TRBJ2-7
TGTGCCAGTAGCCCAAATCCTGTCCCCGGGACTAGCGGGAGTAAGTACCTCTACGAGCAGTACTTC
CASSPNPVPGTSGSKYLYEQYF
>NA|13|TRBV27|NA|TRBJ2-1
TGTGCCAGCAGTTCAGGGGTCTACAATGAGCAGTTCTTC
CASSSGVYNEQFF
>NA|13|TRBV7-8|TRBD1|TRBJ2-7
TGTGCCAGCAGCTTAGAAGACAGGGGTATACAGTACTTC
CASSLEDRGIQYF
>NA|15|TRBV5-1|TRBD2|TRBJ2-5
TGCGCCAGCAGCTGGCTAGCGGGAGATGGGGAGACCCAGTACTTC
CASSWLAGDGETQYF
>NA|12|TRBV6-6|NA|TRBJ2-7
TGTGCCAGCAAGACCCTCTCCTACGAGCAGTACTTC
CASKTLSYEQYF